This passage covers 16 T cell receptor beta chains from one sample sequenced in a study of T cells after yellow fever vaccination. MiXCR was run by TCRdb on the 5' RACE reads, yielding one entry per CDR3 protein. The repertoire holds some 320,000 distinct CDR3 sequences, about 4% seen once, with around 24% in the top ten. Here the sequenced sample was PBMCs, taken 5 days after the yellow fever booster vaccination. These receptors were collected from a man aged 18 to 30 who received the YFV17D yellow fever vaccine.

This clonotype was picked up many times. The chain joins TRBV5-4 to TRBJ2-3; D is ambiguous. V lost 2 bases to trimming and J lost 6 bases, with 4 bases between them. CDR1 and CDR2 (germline): SGHNT, YYREEE (reference sequence). The CDR3 spans 11 residues. The CDR3 DNA follows: TGTGCCAGCAGCTTTAGGGATACGCAGTATTTT. It is translated as CASSFRDTQYF. The complete variable domain, with remaining parts taken from reference TRBV5-4 and TRBJ2-3, reads ETGVTQSPTHLIKTRGQQVTLRCSSQSGHNTVSWYQQALGQGPQFIFQYYREEENGRGNFPPRFSGLQFPNYSSELNVNALELDDSALYLCASSFRDTQYFGPGTRLTVL.

The chain recombines TRBV7-2 with TRBJ2-7; TRBD1 agrees at 9 bases. The CDR3 contains 14 residues. With V trimmed by 5 bases and J by 5 bases, 7 bases remained unmatched. CDR1 is SGHTA and CDR2 is FQGNSA in the germline V gene. CDR3 amino acids: CASSPDRGRHEQYF. DNA for the CDR3: TGTGCCAGCAGCCCGGACAGGGGACGACACGAGCAGTACTTC.

This clonotype has just a few counts. The genes are TRBV6-6 and TRBJ1-1, with D possibly being TRBD1 (5 bases). The CDR3 spans 16 residues. Germline V gene lookup returns CDR1 MNHNY and CDR2 SVGAGI (reference sequence). V was clipped by 6 bases and J by 0 bases, with 17 bases between them. This CDR3 reads CASRSQLGTMNTEAFF. CDR3 nucleotide sequence: TGTGCCAGCAGATCTCAGTTGGGGACCATGAACACTGAAGCTTTCTTT.

This clonotype showed up many times. The CDR3 spells CASSLKGTGANVLTF. CDR3 DNA: TGTGCCAGCAGTTTGAAGGGTACTGGGGCCAACGTCCTGACTTTC. The chain carries TRBV27 and TRBJ2-6; D unclear. This CDR3 is 15 amino acids long. The ends were cut back, 3 bases at V and 2 bases at J, with 8 bases in the middle. Germline CDR1 MNHEY, CDR2 SMNVEV (reference sequence). Using reference TRBV27 and TRBJ2-6 for the parts outside the CDR3, the full variable domain is EAQVTQNPRYLITVTGKKLTVTCSQNMNHEYMSWYRQDPGLGLRQIYYSMNVEVTDKGDVPEGYKVSRKEKRNFPLILESPSPNQTSLYFCASSLKGTGANVLTFGAGSRLTVL.

In its sample, this clonotype was seen a few times. The J gene is TRBJ1-4, the V gene TRBV27; the match to TRBD1 covers 10 bases. The germline gives CDR1 MNHEY, CDR2 SMNVEV (reference sequence). The CDR3 is made up of 16 amino acids. Unmatched junction bases numbered 9, after V lost 5 bases and J lost 6 bases. For the CDR3, the DNA is TGTGCCAGCAGTCCGTCGTACGGGACAGGGGATGAAAAACTGTTTTTT. It encodes CASSPSYGTGDEKLFF.

Ten or more counts support this clonotype. The chain employs TRBV12-3 or TRBV12-4 and TRBJ1-2; D not resolved. The CDR3 totals 12 residues. The V end lost 4 bases, the J end lost 6 bases, and 9 bases lay between the germline ends. The CDR3 here is CASSSDWHGYTF. In DNA form, the CDR3 reads TGTGCCAGCAGTTCGGACTGGCATGGCTACACCTTC.

This clonotype was seen a few times. The V call is TRBV6-1, the J call TRBJ2-7, with TRBD2 matching over 9 bases. The ends lost 11 bases at V and 4 bases at J; junction bases unmatched: 9. The CDR3 runs 13 residues. Germline V gives CDR1 MNHNS, CDR2 SASEGT. In DNA form, the CDR3 reads TGTGCCTCAGGGGCGGGGGGGCAGTACGAGCAGTACGTC. As protein: CASGAGGQYEQYV.

This clonotype was seen a few times. The chain recombines TRBV7-9 with TRBJ2-1; weak D call: TRBD2 (6 bases). Germline V gene sequence: CDR1 SEHNR, CDR2 FQNEAQ (reference sequence). CDR3 size: 13 residues. With 3 bases removed from V and 7 bases from J, the gap between germline ends came to 10 bases. The DNA of the CDR3 is TGTGCCAGCAGCTTTGCAGGGAGGAATGAGCAGTTCTTC. Encoded protein: CASSFAGRNEQFF.

Many counts were recorded for this clonotype. The chain joins TRBV19 to TRBJ1-5, with D unresolved. In germline, CDR1 is LNHDA, CDR2 SQIVND (reference sequence). V shed 3 bases and J shed 7 bases, with 16 bases lying between them. The CDR3 spans 15 residues. CDR3 residues: CASSIGSFSGQPQHF. As DNA, the CDR3 is TGTGCCAGTAGTATCGGCTCATTTTCGGGGCAGCCCCAGCATTTT.

This chain links TRBV5-1 with TRBJ2-7; weak D call: TRBD1 (5 bases). The germline V gene encodes CDR1 SGHRS and CDR2 YFSETQ. The CDR3 runs to 14 residues. V lost 3 bases, J lost 1 base, and 11 bases lay in between. The DNA of the CDR3 is TGCGCCAGCAGCTCTTCAGGGTTTTCCTACGAGCAGTACTTC. Translating gives CASSSSGFSYEQYF. Together with reference TRBV5-1 and TRBJ2-7, the CDR3 gives the full variable domain: KAGVTQTPRYLIKTRGQQVTLSCSPISGHRSVSWYQQTPGQGLQFLFEYFSETQRNKGNFPGRFSGRQFSNSRSEMNVSTLELGDSALYLCASSSSGFSYEQYFGPGTRLTVT.

This clonotype was detected a few times. V gene TRBV20-1 combines with J gene TRBJ2-7, with D possibly being TRBD2 (5 bases). CDR3 length: 14 residues. The germline V and J ends were trimmed by 3 bases and 0 bases, with 12 bases remaining between them. Looked up from germline, CDR1 is DFQATT and CDR2 is SNEGSKA (reference sequence). The CDR3 loop is CSASSDGDSYEQYF. The CDR3 DNA follows: TGCAGTGCTAGCTCGGACGGGGACTCCTACGAGCAGTACTTC.

The chain uses TRBV28 and TRBJ1-1; 9 bases map to TRBD1. The length of the CDR3 is 13 residues. Trimming removed 2 bases from V and 12 bases from J; junction bases left unmatched: 7. Germline-derived CDR1 and CDR2 are MDHEN and SYDVKM. The CDR3 coding sequence is TGTGCCAGCAGTTTAAGGGACAGGGAGAAAACTTTCTTT. Its protein product is CASSLRDREKTFF. The full variable domain, rest sourced from reference TRBV28 and TRBJ1-1, is DVKVTQSSRYLVKRTGEKVFLECVQDMDHENMFWYRQDPGLGLRLIYFSYDVKMKEKGDIPEGYSVSREKKERFSLILESASTNQTSMYLCASSLRDREKTFFGQGTRLTVV.

This clonotype was counted only a few times. The chain links TRBV4-1 to TRBJ2-7; D unclear. There are 18 residues in the CDR3. Per the germline V gene, CDR1 is MGHRA and CDR2 is YSYEKL. The V end was cut by 0 bases, the J end by 2 bases, with 20 bases between. DNA for the CDR3: TGCGCCAGCAGCCAAGAGATTCGCGTTGCCCTCCCTGCCTACGAGCAGTACGTC. This encodes CASSQEIRVALPAYEQYV.

The chain joins TRBV6-2 or TRBV6-3 to TRBJ2-3; TRBD1 aligns across 8 bases. The CDR3 covers 14 residues. V lost 7 bases to trimming and J lost 6 bases; unmatched junction nucleotides: 9. CDR1 and CDR2 from the germline V gene are MNHEY and SVGEGT. CDR3 DNA: TGTGCCAGCAACCAGGGGGCGAGTTCGGATACGCAGTATTTT. This codes for CASNQGASSDTQYF.

This clonotype was detected only a few times. This chain uses TRBV19 with TRBJ2-1; 8 bases are shared with TRBD2. CDR3 length equals 17 residues. The germline gives CDR1 LNHDA, CDR2 SQIVND (reference sequence). The junction had 12 bases not matched to a gene; V was cut back by 4 bases and J by 4 bases. The DNA of the CDR3 is TGTGCCAGTAGTACGCGAGCGGGGGCGCGTATATACAATGAGCAGTTCTTC. It translates to CASSTRAGARIYNEQFF.

V and J are TRBV4-2 and TRBJ2-3; weak D call: TRBD2 (6 bases). V lost 0 bases, J lost 4 bases, and 14 bases lay in between. This CDR3 contains 16 residues. Germline lookup yields CDR1 LGHNA and CDR2 YNFKEQ. The CDR3 region is CASSQDFGGRSDTQYF. CDR3 sequence (DNA): TGTGCCAGCAGCCAAGATTTTGGGGGGAGGTCAGATACGCAGTATTTT.